This TCR beta chain comes out of a study of memory CD8 T cells in hepatitis C reinfection. On the study more broadly: Between 12 and 24 weeks after reinfection detection, late samples were drawn.

As to time point: late/post reinfection, 12 to 24 weeks after detection. The sorted cells went straight to TCR sequencing with no prior in vitro expansion. Profiled with immunoSEQ multiplex PCR; TCRdb holds only in-frame clones, not every one. The sample lists some 46,000 clones, 75% to 90% seen once, with 0.65% to 0.8% in the top ten. CDR3 length equals 19 residues. CDR1 is SGHAT, CDR2 FQNNGV, per germline. V was clipped by 1 base and J by 2 bases, with 23 bases between them. The clonotype was recovered from a man aged 18-30 years with hepatitis C virus infection. The chain recombines TRBV11-2 with TRBJ2-5; D may be TRBD2 (8 bases). The specimen sequenced was naive CD8+ T cells sorted from blood. CDR3: CASSLAPTGSGGLQETQYF. As DNA, the CDR3 is TGTGCCAGCAGCTTAGCCCCGACAGGGTCGGGGGGGCTACAAGAGACCCAGTACTTC.